Each of the 14 T cell receptor beta chains below was sequenced from the same sample in a study of blood T cells in healthy people across ages. A second PCR, run for about 7 to 11 cycles, used a sample-barcoded 5' primer plus a J-beta primer mix. TCRdb re-analysed the 5' RACE reads in MiXCR, keeping a single row per CDR3 protein. The sample lists about 1.4 million distinct CDR3 sequences, roughly 64% occurring once. Sequences were obtained from blood. The origin of the receptors is a young man in good health.

V is TRBV10-1 and J is TRBJ2-7, with TRBD1 identical over 8 bases. This CDR3 has 15 amino acids. V gave up 2 bases and J gave up 3 bases; unmatched junction bases: 6. Germline V gives CDR1 WNHNN, CDR2 SYGVQD (reference sequence). Written as DNA, the CDR3 is TGCGCCAGCAGTGAGACCGGGACAGGCTTCTACGAGCAGTACTTC. Its protein product is CASSETGTGFYEQYF.

This clonotype came up a few times. Here the CDR3 DNA reads TGCAGCGTTGTGTGGGCCGATCGACCCTACGAGCAGTACTTC. Its protein is CSVVWADRPYEQYF. The gene calls are TRBV29-1 and TRBJ2-7; D is unclear. The length of the CDR3 is 14 residues. Germline V gives CDR1 SQVTM, CDR2 ANQGSEA. The ends were cut back, 4 bases at V and 2 bases at J, with 15 bases in the middle.

This clonotype was seen only a few times. V gene TRBV6-6 combines with J gene TRBJ2-3; D not certain. This CDR3 is 13 amino acids long. Per the germline V gene, CDR1 is MNHNY and CDR2 is SVGAGI (reference sequence). V lost 7 bases and J lost 4, with 12 bases in between. CDR3 amino acids: CASTYLNSDTQYF. The CDR3 coding sequence is TGTGCCAGCACTTATTTAAACTCAGATACGCAGTATTTT.

The J gene is TRBJ2-1, the V gene TRBV6-5; TRBD2 aligns across 7 bases. The length of the CDR3 is 14 residues. From germline, CDR1 is MNHEY and CDR2 SVGAGI. J was trimmed by 6 bases and V by 5 bases; bases with no gene match: 7. The CDR3 region is CASSPDTGGNEQFF. In DNA, the CDR3 is TGTGCCAGCAGTCCAGACACGGGGGGCAATGAGCAGTTCTTC.

The chain carries TRBV7-8 and TRBJ1-2, with D hard to call. The CDR3 is 14 residues long. CDR1 and CDR2 (germline): SGHVS, FQNEAQ. The V end was cut by 5 bases, the J end by 6 bases, with 16 bases between. CDR3 amino acids: CASSPAVGLDGYTF. The DNA of the CDR3 is TGTGCCAGCAGCCCCGCGGTTGGTCTCGATGGCTACACCTTC.

This chain joins TRBV4-1 and TRBJ2-3; a possible D gene is TRBD2 (5 bases). Germline V gene sequence: CDR1 MGHRA, CDR2 YSYEKL. V was trimmed by 1 base and J by 3 bases, leaving 11 bases between them. The CDR3 loop spans 15 amino acids. The CDR3 protein is CASSQAGSDTDTQYF. The CDR3 coding sequence is TGCGCCAGCAGCCAAGCGGGATCAGATACAGATACGCAGTATTTT.

This clonotype was seen once. The chain has TRBV5-1 and TRBJ2-1; D may be TRBD1 (6 bases). Germline V gene data show CDR1 as SGHRS and CDR2 as YFSETQ. Trimming left V 5 bases short and J 8 bases short, with 17 bases between. This CDR3 is 14 amino acids long. The CDR3 protein is CASSKQGLVDEQFF. DNA of the CDR3: TGCGCCAGCAGTAAACAGGGCCTAGTCGATGAGCAGTTCTTC.

The chain carries TRBV20-1 and TRBJ2-7; D not resolved. Trimming pared 0 bases from V and 3 bases from J, leaving 9 bases between. Germline V gene lookup returns CDR1 DFQATT and CDR2 SNEGSKA (reference sequence). The CDR3 totals 13 residues. The CDR3 DNA follows: TGCAGTGCTAGAGATAATTGGAGCTACGAGCAGTACTTC. This sequence encodes CSARDNWSYEQYF.

This chain joins TRBV24-1 and TRBJ2-5; D gene ambiguous. V lost 5 bases, J lost 5 bases, and 14 bases lay in between. The CDR3 has 14 amino acids. The germline CDR1 and CDR2 sequences are KGHDR and SFDVKD. The CDR3 reads CATSVSVQWETQYF. The DNA of the CDR3 is TGTGCCACCAGTGTTAGTGTGCAGTGGGAGACCCAGTACTTC.

This rearrangement joins TRBV5-5 to TRBJ1-5, with D perhaps matching TRBD1 (5 bases). This CDR3 comprises 14 residues. Trimming shortened V by 1 base and J by 4 bases, and 9 bases separated the two germline ends. Per the germline V gene, CDR1 is SGHKS and CDR2 is YYEKEE (reference sequence). This chain's CDR3 is CASSLRWGNQPQHF. Written as DNA, the CDR3 is TGTGCCAGCAGCTTGCGTTGGGGGAATCAGCCCCAGCATTTT. Full variable domain (remainder filled in from reference TRBV5-5 and TRBJ1-5): DAGVTQSPTHLIKTRGQQVTLRCSPISGHKSVSWYQQVLGQGPQFIFQYYEKEERGRGNFPDRFSARQFPNYSSELNVNALLLGDSALYLCASSLRWGNQPQHFGDGTRLSIL.

The V call is TRBV7-9, the J call TRBJ2-1, with D possibly being TRBD2 (6 bases). The CDR3 is 15 amino acids. The V gene lost 8 bases and the J gene lost 0 bases, with 14 bases spanning the gap. Germline CDR1 reads SEHNR; CDR2 reads FQNEAQ (reference sequence). The CDR3 DNA reads TGTGCCAGCGGAGTTGGGGGGAGCTCCTACAATGAGCAGTTCTTC. Its translation: CASGVGGSSYNEQFF.

This chain links TRBV2 with TRBJ1-4; D is undetermined. Trimming pared 6 bases from V and 11 bases from J, leaving 10 bases between. The CDR3 has 11 amino acids. CDR1 and CDR2 (germline): SNHLY, FYNNEI. CDR3 sequence: CASRFGEKLFF. CDR3 DNA sequence: TGTGCCAGCAGATTCGGGGAGAAACTGTTTTTT.

V usage is TRBV5-5 and J usage is TRBJ2-1; D uncertain. The CDR3 totals 13 residues. V was pared by 0 bases and J by 8 bases, with 9 bases between. CDR1 is SGHKS and CDR2 is YYEKEE in the germline V gene (reference sequence). The DNA of the CDR3 is TGTGCCAGCAGCTTGGTTCTAAGAGATGAGCAGTTCTTC. Protein sequence: CASSLVLRDEQFF.

The chain joins TRBV9 to TRBJ1-2; D not certain. The CDR3 contains 12 residues. Trimming removed 6 bases at V and 3 bases at J, with 9 bases between. The germline V gene encodes CDR1 SGDLS and CDR2 YYNGEE. The chain's CDR3 is CASTGGHYGYTF. The CDR3 nucleotides are TGTGCCAGCACCGGTGGTCACTATGGCTACACCTTC.